These 31 T cell receptor beta chains came from one sample sequenced in a study of cytomegalovirus exposure and HLA in healthy donors (dated by TCRdb to about 2017). The library was prepared using the immunoSEQ multiplex PCR assay. For the multiplex PCR, a mixture combining 60 forward primers for TCR Vbeta segments and 13 reverse primers for TCR Jbeta segments was used. The table was pulled from immuneACCESS by TCRdb, which kept in-frame rearrangements only. Such tables lose some clones; where checked, under half of the loss comes from unresolved V genes, and the rest has no known cause. This sample is represented by approximately 70,000 clones; 74% of them were singletons. The ten largest clonotypes hold about an eighth of the sample. Sequencing input: PBMCs. These receptors all stem from a human donor in good health.

The chain joins TRBV11-3 to TRBJ2-5; perhaps TRBD2 as D (5 bases). V was clipped by 3 bases and J by 3 bases, with 8 bases between them. This CDR3 spans 13 amino acids. In germline, CDR1 is SGHNT, CDR2 YENEEA. The chain's CDR3 is CASSFLGEETQYF. Here the CDR3 DNA reads TGTGCCAGCAGCTTTCTGGGAGAAGAGACCCAGTACTTC.

The chain carries TRBV11-2 and TRBJ2-1; TRBD2 agrees at 8 bases. The length of the CDR3 is 15 residues. Germline V gene data show CDR1 as SGHAT and CDR2 as FQNNGV. Trimming at V came to 1 base and at J to 6 bases, leaving 5 bases not matched to a gene. This chain's CDR3 is CASSLAGLGLNEQFF. CDR3 sequence (DNA): TGTGCCAGCAGCTTAGCGGGACTAGGCCTCAATGAGCAGTTCTTC.

The rearrangement joins TRBV4-2 to TRBJ2-1; TRBD2 might be the D (5 bases). V was shortened by 3 bases and J by 8 bases, with 14 bases between the two germline ends. The CDR3 contains 14 residues. From germline, CDR1 is LGHNA and CDR2 YNFKEQ. CDR3 nucleotides: TGTGCCAGCAGCCAGAGGGTGGCGAGCGATGAGCAGTTCTTC. It yields the protein CASSQRVASDEQFF.

J is TRBJ2-7 and V is TRBV19, with 7 bases lining up with TRBD1. This CDR3 is built from 14 residues. J was trimmed by 5 bases and V by 4 bases; bases with no gene match: 8. The germline gives CDR1 LNHDA, CDR2 SQIVND (reference sequence). The CDR3 region is CASSTAGTANEQYF. CDR3 DNA: TGTGCCAGTAGTACCGCCGGGACAGCCAACGAGCAGTACTTC.

The chain has TRBV6-5 and TRBJ1-1; maybe TRBD1 (5 bases). CDR1 is MNHEY and CDR2 is SVGAGI in the germline V gene. V lost 4 bases and J 1 base, leaving 10 bases between the germline ends. The CDR3 totals 14 residues. The CDR3 DNA sequence: TGTGCCAGCAGTTTCTACCAGGGGAACACTGAAGCTTTCTTT. Translated, it gives CASSFYQGNTEAFF.

A single count supports this clone. The genes are TRBV10-3 and TRBJ1-6; D unresolved. This CDR3 is 15 amino acids long. V lost 1 base, J lost 5 bases, and 9 bases lay in between. The germline V gene encodes CDR1 ENHRY and CDR2 SYGVKD. For the CDR3, the DNA is TGTGCCATCAGTGAGTTCCGAGGAGATAATTCACCCCTCCACTTT. Translation: CAISEFRGDNSPLHF.

The V call is TRBV7-9, the J call TRBJ2-5; 10 nucleotides line up with TRBD2. Trimming at V came to 7 bases and at J to 3 bases, leaving 8 bases not matched to a gene. The CDR3 is 15 amino acids. Germline CDR1 is SEHNR and CDR2 is FQNEAQ (reference sequence). The CDR3 sequence: CASTDSGTSEETQYF. CDR3 sequence (DNA): TGTGCCAGCACCGACAGCGGGACTAGCGAAGAGACCCAGTACTTC.

This chain joins TRBV7-8 and TRBJ2-7; D perhaps matches TRBD1 (5 bases). This CDR3 is built from 15 residues. Deletions cut 4 bases from V and 0 bases from J, with 13 bases between. Germline V CDR1 and CDR2: SGHVS, FQNEAQ. The CDR3 region is CASSWGLDGSYEQYF. The CDR3 bases are TGTGCCAGCAGCTGGGGCCTGGACGGCTCCTACGAGCAGTACTTC.

The rearrangement uses TRBV21-1 and TRBJ2-1; the D call TRBD2 from the table was never checked on the DNA. TRBV21-1 corresponds to a pseudogene. This CDR3 is built from 14 residues. This CDR3 is CASSSLADYNEQFF. The CDR3 nucleotides read TGTGCCAGCAGCAGTCTAGCGGACTACAATGAGCAGTTCTTC.

The chain combines TRBV7-2 with TRBJ2-2, with 7 nucleotides matching TRBD2. Trimming took 2 bases from V and 2 from J; bases not matched to a gene: 14. CDR1 is SGHTA, CDR2 FQGNSA, per germline. There are 19 residues in the CDR3. The CDR3 sequence is CASSLSRWTSRLNTGELFF. CDR3 sequence (DNA): TGTGCCAGCAGCTTATCCCGCTGGACTAGTCGACTTAACACCGGGGAGCTGTTTTTT.

This clone has only one observation. The CDR3 DNA is TGTGCCAGCAGCTTGACAGGGTATGGAAACACCATATATTTT. Translating gives CASSLTGYGNTIYF. The rearrangement joins TRBV7-9 to TRBJ1-3; 7 bases are a match to TRBD1. The J segment lost 3 bases and the V segment lost 3 bases, leaving 2 bases of the junction unmatched. This CDR3 contains 14 residues. Germline values: CDR1 SEHNR, CDR2 FQNEAQ (reference sequence).

This clone was seen more than once but under ten times. The chain uses TRBV5-4 and TRBJ1-1; 7 bases align to TRBD1. CDR1 and CDR2 from the germline V gene are SGHNT and YYREEE (reference sequence). The V gene end was trimmed by 3 bases and the J gene end by 11 bases; junction bases not matched to a gene: 10. The CDR3 runs 13 residues. CDR3: CASSSGGGQEAFF. The CDR3 DNA is TGTGCCAGCAGCTCAGGGGGAGGACAGGAGGCTTTCTTT.

V usage is TRBV10-3 and J usage is TRBJ2-5; 10 nucleotides align to TRBD2. The end of the DNA fits TRBJ2-7 better, so the J call may be wrong. From germline, CDR1 is ENHRY and CDR2 SYGVKD. This CDR3 comprises 14 residues. The CDR3 DNA sequence: TGTGCCATCAGGAAAGCGGGAGGGCCTTACGAGCAGTACTTC. Translation gives CAIRKAGGPYEQYF.

The chain joins TRBV5-6 to TRBJ2-3; 7 nucleotides agree with TRBD1. The V and J ends lost 4 bases and 2 bases, in that order; junction bases with no gene match: 7. In germline, CDR1 is SGHDT, CDR2 YYEEEE. The CDR3 sequence is 15 residues long. The CDR3, as DNA: TGTGCCAGCAGCGTGGGACAGCTTAACACAGATACGCAGTATTTT. As protein: CASSVGQLNTDTQYF.

The chain joins TRBV4-1 to TRBJ2-7; 10 nucleotides agree with TRBD2. V was pared by 2 bases and J by 2 bases, with 9 bases of the junction left unmatched. The germline V gene encodes CDR1 MGHRA and CDR2 YSYEKL. This CDR3 is 17 amino acids long. CDR3 loop: CASSQSRTGTSAYEQYF. The CDR3 region has the DNA TGCGCCAGCAGCCAATCCCGAACCGGGACTAGCGCCTACGAGCAGTACTTC.

The genes are TRBV5-1 and TRBJ2-6; TRBD2 agrees at 11 bases. V lost 4 bases to trimming and J lost 3 bases; unmatched junction nucleotides: 9. Germline V CDR1 and CDR2: SGHRS, YFSETQ. This CDR3 has 18 amino acids. CDR3 residues: CASSVTSGTPSGANVLTF. CDR3 nucleotides: TGCGCCAGCAGCGTGACTAGCGGGACCCCTAGTGGGGCCAACGTCCTGACTTTC.

The chain carries TRBV28 and TRBJ1-3, with TRBD1 matching over 10 bases. Germline V gene lookup returns CDR1 MDHEN and CDR2 SYDVKM. CDR3 length equals 16 residues. The trim removed 5 bases at V and 6 bases at J, leaving 10 bases unmatched. CDR3 residues: CASSPTGQGFANTIYF. As DNA, the CDR3 is TGTGCCAGCAGTCCCACGGGACAGGGGTTTGCAAACACCATATATTTT.

The chain has TRBV29-1 and TRBJ1-2; perhaps TRBD1 as D (5 bases). V was trimmed by 7 bases and J by 7 bases, leaving 16 bases between them. This CDR3 region has 12 residues. Germline-derived CDR1 and CDR2 are SQVTM and ANQGSEA. The CDR3 sequence is CSAGGVSVGYTF. The CDR3 coding sequence is TGCAGCGCCGGGGGGGTGTCGGTTGGCTACACCTTC.

The chain uses TRBV6-5 and TRBJ1-4, with 10 bases matching TRBD1. Germline CDR1 reads MNHEY; CDR2 reads SVGAGI. V dropped 6 bases and J dropped 7; count of bases not matched to a gene: 8. The CDR3 is 15 amino acids. The CDR3 sequence: CASSPTGGGGEKLFF. For the CDR3, the DNA is TGTGCCAGCAGCCCGACAGGGGGCGGCGGTGAAAAACTGTTTTTT.

The rearrangement uses TRBV29-1 and TRBJ2-4; 9 bases match TRBD1. Losses at the gene ends were 5 bases for V and 3 bases for J; bases not matched to a gene: 8. The CDR3 consists of 15 residues. Per the germline V gene, CDR1 is SQVTM and CDR2 is ANQGSEA. The CDR3: CSVLDRGFGKNIQYF. The CDR3 nucleotides read TGCAGCGTTCTCGACAGGGGGTTCGGCAAAAACATTCAGTACTTC.

In this sample, this clone is medium-sized. V and J are TRBV4-1 and TRBJ2-7, with D tentatively TRBD1 (5 bases). With 3 bases removed from V and 2 bases from J, the gap between germline ends came to 11 bases. The CDR3 has 14 residues. Per the germline V gene, CDR1 is MGHRA and CDR2 is YSYEKL. CDR3: CASSQGQAAYEQYF. The CDR3 nucleotides read TGCGCCAGCAGCCAGGGGCAGGCCGCCTACGAGCAGTACTTC.

The chain carries TRBV5-8 and TRBJ2-7; 12 positions match TRBD2. This CDR3 has 16 residues. From germline, CDR1 is SGHTS and CDR2 YDEGEE. V shed 0 bases and J 5 bases; nucleotides not matched to a gene: 6. The DNA of the CDR3 is TGTGCCAGCAGCTTGGGGCTAGCGGGAGGGTACCACGAGCAGTACTTC. It is translated as CASSLGLAGGYHEQYF.

The chain recombines TRBV6-7 with TRBJ2-6, with 9 bases identical to TRBD1. TRBV6-7 belongs to the ORF category, with a function that is uncertain. The CDR3 extends over 17 amino acids. V dropped 6 bases and J dropped 1; count of bases not matched to a gene: 7. CDR3 nucleotides: TGTGCCAGCAGACCGGGACAGGGACTTTCTGGGGCCAACGTCCTGACTTTC. This translates into CASRPGQGLSGANVLTF.

The V gene is TRBV19, the J gene TRBJ1-2, with 10 bases fitting TRBD1. Per germline, CDR1 LNHDA and CDR2 SQIVND (reference sequence). V lost 5 bases, J lost 6 bases, and 9 bases stayed unmatched. This CDR3 is 15 amino acids long. The CDR3 DNA is TGTGCCAGTAGTGGAGGTGGACAGGGGGAGGATGGCTACACCTTC. It yields the protein CASSGGGQGEDGYTF.

The V gene is TRBV6-5, the J gene TRBJ2-5, with a weak D call TRBD1 (6 bases). This CDR3 has 14 residues. The V gene's germline CDR1 is MNHEY and CDR2 SVGAGI. V lost 0 bases and J lost 2, with 7 bases in between. The CDR3 region is CASSYSGTQETQYF. The CDR3 DNA sequence: TGTGCCAGCAGTTACTCTGGGACACAAGAGACCCAGTACTTC.

The CDR3 region has the DNA TGTGCCTGGAGTGTAGGGGGGGACGAGCAGTACTTC. Amino acids: CAWSVGGDEQYF. This chain joins TRBV30 and TRBJ2-5; a weak D match, TRBD2 (7 bases). The J call may be in error: the DNA end matches TRBJ2-7 better. The germline V gene encodes CDR1 GTSNPN and CDR2 SVGIG (reference sequence). This CDR3 has 12 amino acids.

In DNA, the CDR3 is TGTGCCAGCAGTTGGGGGGAAAGCACTGAAGCTTTCTTT. Encoded protein: CASSWGESTEAFF. The chain is built from TRBV6-6 and TRBJ1-1, with D possibly being TRBD1 (5 bases). Germline-derived CDR1 and CDR2 are MNHNY and SVGAGI (reference sequence). Trimming stripped 4 bases from V and 4 bases from J, with 10 bases between. CDR3 size: 13 residues.

The DNA of the CDR3 is TGTGCTAGTGGTTTTACACATAGCGGGACAGCGTACGAGCAGTACTTC. Protein: CASGFTHSGTAYEQYF. The gene calls are TRBV12-5 and TRBJ2-7; TRBD2 is a possible D gene (8 bases). The ends were cut back, 3 bases at V and 4 bases at J, with 19 bases in the middle. There are 16 residues in the CDR3. Germline V gene sequence: CDR1 LGHNT, CDR2 FRNRAP.

The chain uses TRBV18 and TRBJ2-1, with D perhaps matching TRBD2 (6 bases). The germline V gene encodes CDR1 KGHSH and CDR2 LQKENI. The CDR3 consists of 15 residues. Trimming pared 0 bases from V and 9 bases from J, leaving 15 bases between. CDR3 loop: CASSPPRGNVPEQFF. The CDR3 bases are TGTGCCAGCTCACCACCCCGCGGGAATGTTCCTGAGCAGTTCTTC.

V is TRBV5-1 and J is TRBJ1-2; D is unresolved. The V gene lost 0 bases and the J gene lost 5 bases, with 8 bases spanning the gap. CDR1 is SGHRS and CDR2 is YFSETQ in the germline V gene. The CDR3 is 13 amino acids. The CDR3 loop reads CASSLGLPYGYTF. The CDR3 coding sequence is TGCGCCAGCAGCTTGGGACTTCCTTATGGCTACACCTTC.

This chain links TRBV19 with TRBJ2-7, with 11 bases identical to TRBD2. The CDR3 totals 15 residues. V lost 10 bases, J lost 4 bases, and 12 bases stayed unmatched. CDR1 is LNHDA and CDR2 is SQIVND in the germline V gene (reference sequence). DNA for the CDR3: TGTGCCACTAGACCCGGGACTAGCGGACCTTACGAGCAGTACTTC. Protein product: CATRPGTSGPYEQYF. Full variable domain (outside the CDR3, taken from reference TRBV19 and TRBJ2-7): DGGITQSPKYLFRKEGQNVTLSCEQNLNHDAMYWYRQDPGQGLRLIYYSQIVNDFQKGDIAEGYSVSREKKESFPLTVTSAQKNPTAFYLCATRPGTSGPYEQYFGPGTRLTVT.